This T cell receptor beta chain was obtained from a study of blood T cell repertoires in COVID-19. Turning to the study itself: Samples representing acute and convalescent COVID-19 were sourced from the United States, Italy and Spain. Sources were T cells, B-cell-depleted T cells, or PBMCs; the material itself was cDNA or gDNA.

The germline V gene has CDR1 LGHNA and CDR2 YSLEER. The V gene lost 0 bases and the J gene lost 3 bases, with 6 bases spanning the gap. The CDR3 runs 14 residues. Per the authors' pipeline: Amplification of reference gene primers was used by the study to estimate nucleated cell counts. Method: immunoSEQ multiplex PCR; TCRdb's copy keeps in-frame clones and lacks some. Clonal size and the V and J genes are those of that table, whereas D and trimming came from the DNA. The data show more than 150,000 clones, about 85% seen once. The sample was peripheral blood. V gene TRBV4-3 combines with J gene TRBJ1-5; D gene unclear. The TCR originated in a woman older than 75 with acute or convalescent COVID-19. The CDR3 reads CASSQEQNNQPQHF. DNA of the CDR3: TGCGCCAGCAGCCAAGAACAGAACAATCAGCCCCAGCATTTT.